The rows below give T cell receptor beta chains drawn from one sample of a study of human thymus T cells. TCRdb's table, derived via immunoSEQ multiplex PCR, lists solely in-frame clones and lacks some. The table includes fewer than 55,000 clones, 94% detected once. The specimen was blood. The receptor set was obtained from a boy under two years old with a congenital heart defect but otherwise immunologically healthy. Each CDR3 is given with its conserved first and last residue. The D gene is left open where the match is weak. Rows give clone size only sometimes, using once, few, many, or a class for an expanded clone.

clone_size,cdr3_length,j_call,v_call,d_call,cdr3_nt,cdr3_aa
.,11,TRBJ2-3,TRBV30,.,TGTGCCTGGAGTGTATCTGAGAGGCAGTATTTT,CAWSVSERQYF
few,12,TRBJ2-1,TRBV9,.,TGTGCCAGCAGCGTAGCTAGGGATGAGCAGTTCTTC,CASSVARDEQFF
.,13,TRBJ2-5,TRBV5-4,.,TGTGCCAGCAGCGTGGTGCCTGGAGAGACCCAGTACTTC,CASSVVPGETQYF
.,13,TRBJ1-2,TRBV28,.,TGTGCCAGCAGTTTATCTCAGGTCTATGGCTACACCTTC,CASSLSQVYGYTF
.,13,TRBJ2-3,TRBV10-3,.,TGTGCCATCAGTGAGACAGGCACAGATACGCAGTATTTT,CAISETGTDTQYF
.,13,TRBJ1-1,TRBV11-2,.,TGTGCCAGCAGCTCACAGGGGAACACTGAAGCTTTCTTT,CASSSQGNTEAFF
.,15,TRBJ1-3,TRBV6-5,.,TGTGCCAGCAGTTACTCACAGGCCATTGGAAACACCATATATTTT,CASSYSQAIGNTIYF
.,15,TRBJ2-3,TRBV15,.,TGTGCCACCAGCAGAGGGGGTGTCAGCACAGATACGCAGTATTTT,CATSRGGVSTDTQYF
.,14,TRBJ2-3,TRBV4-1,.,TGCGCCAGCAGCCAAGATGGAGGCACAGATACGCAGTATTTT,CASSQDGGTDTQYF
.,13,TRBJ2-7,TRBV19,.,TGTGCCAGTAGTATAGGGGACACCTACGAGCAGTACTTC,CASSIGDTYEQYF
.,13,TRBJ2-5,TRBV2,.,TGTGCCAGCAGTGAACAGGGGAAAGAGACCCAGTACTTC,CASSEQGKETQYF
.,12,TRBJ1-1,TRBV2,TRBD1,TGTGCCAGCAGGTGGACAGGGGCTGAAGCTTTCTTT,CASRWTGAEAFF
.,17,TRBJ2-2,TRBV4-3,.,TGCGCCAGCAGCCAAGTCGTAAGGACTACTTACACCGGGGAGCTGTTTTTT,CASSQVVRTTYTGELFF
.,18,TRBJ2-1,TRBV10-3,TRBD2,TGTGCCATAATCACCTCTAGCGGGGGGGCCCCTACGTACAATGAGCAGTTCTTC,CAIITSSGGAPTYNEQFF
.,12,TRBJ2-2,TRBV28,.,TGTGCCAGCCCCGACTACACCGGGGAGCTGTTTTTT,CASPDYTGELFF
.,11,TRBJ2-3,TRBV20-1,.,TGCAGTGCTAGCTCTCGGGATACGCAGTATTTT,CSASSRDTQYF
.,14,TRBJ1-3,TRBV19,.,TGTGCCAGTAGTATAAGGCACTCTGGAAACACCATATATTTT,CASSIRHSGNTIYF
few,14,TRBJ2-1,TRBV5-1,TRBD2,TGCGCCAGCAGAGGGACTAGCTTATACAATGAGCAGTTCTTC,CASRGTSLYNEQFF
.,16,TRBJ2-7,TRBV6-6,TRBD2,TGTGCCAGCACATACGTATTCGGGACTATTCTCTACGAGCAGTACTTC,CASTYVFGTILYEQYF
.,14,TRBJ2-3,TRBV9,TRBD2,TGTGCCAGCAGCCCCCGACTAGCGGCAGATACGCAGTATTTT,CASSPRLAADTQYF
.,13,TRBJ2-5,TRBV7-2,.,TGTGCCAGCAGCTCCTTGGGGGGAGAGACCCAGTACTTC,CASSSLGGETQYF
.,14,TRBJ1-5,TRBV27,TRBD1,TGTGCCAGCAGTACGACAGGGGGCAATCAGCCCCAGCATTTT,CASSTTGGNQPQHF
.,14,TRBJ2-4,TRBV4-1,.,TGCGCCAGCAGCCAAGGACTAGCCAAAAACATTCAGTACTTC,CASSQGLAKNIQYF
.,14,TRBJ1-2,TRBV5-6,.,TGTGCCAGCAGCCGCTTTACCGGCTTTTCGGGCTACACCTTC,CASSRFTGFSGYTF
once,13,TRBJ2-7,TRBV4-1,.,TGCGCCAGCAGCCAAGACAACTCCTACGAGCAGTACTTC,CASSQDNSYEQYF
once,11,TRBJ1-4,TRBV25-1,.,TGTGCCAGCAGACAGGGTGAAAAACTGTTTTTT,CASRQGEKLFF
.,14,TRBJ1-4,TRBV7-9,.,TGTGCCAGCAGCTTAGCCAGGGCTAATGAAAAACTGTTTTTT,CASSLARANEKLFF
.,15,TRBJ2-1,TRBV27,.,TGTGCCAGCAGCATTAGGGGGGGGGCCAACAATGAGCAGTTCTTC,CASSIRGGANNEQFF
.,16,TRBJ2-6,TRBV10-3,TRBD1,TGTGCCATCAGTGAGCTGACAGGGAACGGGGCCAACGTCCTGACTTTC,CAISELTGNGANVLTF
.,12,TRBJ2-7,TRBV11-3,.,TGTGCCAGCAGCCTAGACCTCTACGAGCAGTACTTC,CASSLDLYEQYF
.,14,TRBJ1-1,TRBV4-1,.,TGCGCCAGCAGCCAAGGGGTTTTGAACACTGAAGCTTTCTTT,CASSQGVLNTEAFF
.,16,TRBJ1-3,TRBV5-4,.,TGTGCCAGCAGCTTGCCGGGGGCGAGCTCTGGAAACACCATATATTTT,CASSLPGASSGNTIYF
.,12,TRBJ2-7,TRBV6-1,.,TGTGCCAGCAGTGAATGGTCCTACGAGCAGTACTTC,CASSEWSYEQYF
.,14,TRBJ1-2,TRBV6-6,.,TGTGCCAGCAGTTACATACGCGGAAACTATGGCTACACCTTC,CASSYIRGNYGYTF
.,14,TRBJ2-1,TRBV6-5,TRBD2,TGTGCCAGCAGTACCTCCAGCGGGGGACCTGAGCAGTTCTTC,CASSTSSGGPEQFF
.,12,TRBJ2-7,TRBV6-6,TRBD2,TGTGCCACCAGACCTGAGTGGGGGGGGCAGTACTTC,CATRPEWGGQYF
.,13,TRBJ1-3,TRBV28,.,TGTGCCAGCAAGGTTAACTCTGGAAACACCATATATTTT,CASKVNSGNTIYF
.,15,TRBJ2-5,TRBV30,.,TGTGCCTGGAGTGTCCGAAAAGGGACCCAAGAGACCCAGTACTTC,CAWSVRKGTQETQYF
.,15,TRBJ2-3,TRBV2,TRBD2,TGTGCCAGCAGTAAGACTAGCGGGGGGGCGGATACGCAGTATTTT,CASSKTSGGADTQYF